This T cell receptor beta chain was found in a study of shared clonotypes between healthy human individuals. This clone was counted once. Antigen: not known. Points from the study as a whole: As a rule, naive subsets had a larger estimated richness than memory subsets.

The authors loaded 200 ng DNA, about 30,000 T cell genomes, into sorted-subset replicate PCRs. The table came from immunoSEQ multiplex PCR; TCRdb's copy has only in-frame clones and leaves some out. The data contain more than 900,000 clones, approximately 80% of them singletons. Donors comprised healthy HIV-negative adults lacking recent acute infections or vaccinations. V was shortened by 5 bases and J by 0 bases, with 13 bases between the two germline ends. The germline V gene encodes CDR1 MDHEN and CDR2 SYDVKM. The length of the CDR3 is 15 residues. The sequenced material came from memory CD4+ T cells from PBMCs. Subset noted: CD45RA-negative fraction. This TCR was sampled from a young man in good health. Some clones in this sample may be carry-over from other donors' samples. The rearrangement links TRBV28 to TRBJ1-2; no reliable D call. The CDR3 nucleotides are TGTGCCAGCAGTCCGCGACGGGCTCCTAACTATGGCTACACCTTC. It yields the protein CASSPRRAPNYGYTF.